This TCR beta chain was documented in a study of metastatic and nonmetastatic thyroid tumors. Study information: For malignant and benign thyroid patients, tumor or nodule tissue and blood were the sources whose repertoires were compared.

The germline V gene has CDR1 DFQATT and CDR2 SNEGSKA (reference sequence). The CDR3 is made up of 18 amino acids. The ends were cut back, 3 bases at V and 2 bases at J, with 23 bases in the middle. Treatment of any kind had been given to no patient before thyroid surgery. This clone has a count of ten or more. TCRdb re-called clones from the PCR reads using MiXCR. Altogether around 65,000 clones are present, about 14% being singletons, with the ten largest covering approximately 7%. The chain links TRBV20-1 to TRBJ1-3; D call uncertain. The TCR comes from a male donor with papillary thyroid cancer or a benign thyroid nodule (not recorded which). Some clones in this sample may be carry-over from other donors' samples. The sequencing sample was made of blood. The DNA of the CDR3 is TGCAGTGCTAGGGCGGCATCGGGATCCTTGTTTGCTGGAAACACCATATATTTT. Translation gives CSARAASGSLFAGNTIYF.